Each of the 22 T cell receptor beta chains below was sequenced from the same sample in a study of blood T cell repertoires in COVID-19. TCRdb keeps only in-frame clones here, not all; method: immunoSEQ multiplex PCR. The data hold approximately 140,000 clones, with approximately 81% observed a single time. Sequences were obtained from peripheral blood. The receptors stem from a human donor in a cohort sampled during active COVID-19.

The genes are TRBV6-1 and TRBJ1-2, with D maybe TRBD1 (5 bases). In germline, CDR1 is MNHNS, CDR2 SASEGT. The CDR3 is 14 amino acids. The germline V and J ends were trimmed by 1 base and 4 bases, with 10 bases remaining between them. The CDR3 DNA follows: TGTGCCAGCAGTGAAGGCTCGGGGGGCTATGGCTACACCTTC. It specifies CASSEGSGGYGYTF.

The CDR3 here is CATSREVGGYSGNTIYF. The CDR3 nucleotides are TGTGCCACCAGCAGAGAAGTTGGCGGATACTCTGGAAACACCATATATTTT. The chain links TRBV15 to TRBJ1-3; D remains unclear. V shed 0 bases and J shed 0 bases, with 12 bases lying between them. The CDR3 consists of 17 residues. Germline CDR1 LNHNV, CDR2 YYDKDF (reference sequence).

The chain combines TRBV15 with TRBJ1-6, with TRBD1 as a possible D gene (5 bases). From germline, CDR1 is LNHNV and CDR2 YYDKDF (reference sequence). V gave up 4 bases and J gave up 14 bases, with 12 bases separating them. This CDR3 has 12 residues. The CDR3 loop is CATSTARGALHF. CDR3 DNA: TGTGCCACCAGCACGGCTCGGGGGGCCCTCCACTTT. Filled out from reference TRBV15 and TRBJ1-6, the complete variable domain reads DAMVIQNPRYQVTQFGKPVTLSCSQTLNHNVMYWYQQKSSQAPKLLFHYYDKDFNNEADTPDNFQSRRPNTSFCFLDIRSPGLGDTAMYLCATSTARGALHFGNGTRLTVT.

The sample holds one count of this clone. The chain has TRBV12-3 or TRBV12-4 and TRBJ2-1, with D possibly TRBD1 on 7 matching bases. The CDR3 covers 11 residues. V shed 6 bases and J shed 14 bases, with 14 bases lying between them. This chain's CDR3 is CASRTRGVEFF. In DNA, the CDR3 is TGTGCCAGCAGGACCAGGGGGGTGGAGTTCTTC.

The chain employs TRBV5-1 and TRBJ1-6; TRBD1 matches at 9 bases. Germline values: CDR1 SGHRS, CDR2 YFSETQ. Unmatched junction bases numbered 2, after V lost 0 bases and J lost 7 bases. This CDR3 contains 15 residues. The CDR3 DNA sequence: TGCGCCAGCAGCTTGGATGGACAGGGGAATTCACCCCTCCACTTT. It yields the protein CASSLDGQGNSPLHF.

The rearrangement uses TRBV5-1 and TRBJ1-3; a possible D gene is TRBD1 (6 bases). The CDR3 extends over 16 amino acids. V shed 4 bases and J shed 1 base, with 15 bases lying between them. Germline CDR1 and CDR2: SGHRS and YFSETQ. CDR3 DNA sequence: TGCGCCAGCAGCGGTCCGGACAGTTCTTCTGGAAACACCATATATTTT. Protein: CASSGPDSSSGNTIYF.

The count of this clone is one. The genes are TRBV7-9 and TRBJ1-1; D unclear. The CDR3 extends over 13 amino acids. Germline loops: CDR1 SEHNR, CDR2 FQNEAQ (reference sequence). The V end was cut by 0 bases, the J end by 2 bases, with 4 bases between. CDR3 loop: CASSLALNTEAFF. The DNA for the CDR3 is TGTGCCAGCAGCTTAGCGCTAAACACTGAAGCTTTCTTT.

This chain uses TRBV11-2 with TRBJ1-5, with TRBD1 identical over 9 bases. The CDR3 extends over 16 amino acids. Germline V CDR1 and CDR2: SGHAT, FQNNGV. Trimming cost V 5 bases and J 6 bases; bases outside gene matches: 11. CDR3: CASSPGTGRTGQPQHF. For the CDR3, the DNA is TGTGCCAGCAGCCCAGGGACAGGGAGAACGGGTCAGCCCCAGCATTTT. Supplemented by reference TRBV11-2 and TRBJ1-5, the full variable domain reads EAGVAQSPRYKIIEKRQSVAFWCNPISGHATLYWYQQILGQGPKLLIQFQNNGVVDDSQLPKDRFSAERLKGVDSTLKIQPAKLEDSAVYLCASSPGTGRTGQPQHFGDGTRLSIL.

The chain joins TRBV10-3 to TRBJ1-6, with D perhaps matching TRBD1 (5 bases). The V gene lost 6 bases and the J gene lost 7 bases, with 10 bases spanning the gap. The CDR3 contains 13 residues. Per the germline V gene, CDR1 is ENHRY and CDR2 is SYGVKD. The CDR3 DNA reads TGTGCCATCAGGACGACAGACAATTCACCCCTCCACTTT. Translating gives CAIRTTDNSPLHF.

This sequence joins TRBV19 and TRBJ2-3, with D hard to call. The CDR3 length is 15 residues. The V end was cut by 1 base, the J end by 6 bases, with 14 bases between. Germline CDR1 reads LNHDA; CDR2 reads SQIVND (reference sequence). The CDR3 protein is CASSIGNARRDTQYF. The CDR3 bases are TGTGCCAGTAGTATAGGCAACGCTAGGCGCGATACGCAGTATTTT.

CDR3 coding DNA: TGTGCCAGCAGCCCGTTCTCGGCGGGGGGGTCTAAAAACATTCAGTACTTC. It specifies CASSPFSAGGSKNIQYF. J is TRBJ2-4 and V is TRBV2; 9 nucleotides line up with TRBD2. The CDR3 has 17 residues. Germline V gives CDR1 SNHLY, CDR2 FYNNEI. The V segment lost 6 bases and the J segment 4 bases; nucleotides outside the gene matches: 13.

This clone has just a few counts. The chain couples TRBV5-5 to TRBJ1-5; 9 positions agree with TRBD1. The V gene end was trimmed by 4 bases and the J gene end by 2 bases; junction bases not matched to a gene: 7. CDR1 is SGHKS and CDR2 is YYEKEE in the germline V gene (reference sequence). This CDR3 has 16 amino acids. In DNA, the CDR3 is TGTGCCAGCAGCCTCCGGGACAGGGTCGGCAATCAGCCCCAGCATTTT. The encoded protein is CASSLRDRVGNQPQHF.

The V call is TRBV7-2, the J call TRBJ1-2; D unresolved. Trimming shortened V by 8 bases and J by 2 bases, and 12 bases separated the two germline ends. This CDR3 region has 13 residues. The V gene's germline CDR1 is SGHTA and CDR2 FQGNSA. The CDR3, as DNA: TGTGCCAGCCTTAGCACCGGAAACTATGGCTACACCTTC. Translation gives CASLSTGNYGYTF.

This chain uses TRBV14 with TRBJ2-5; 7 nucleotides agree with TRBD2. The V gene end was trimmed by 4 bases and the J gene end by 1 base; junction bases not matched to a gene: 3. Germline CDR1 reads SGHDN; CDR2 reads FVKESK. There are 14 residues in the CDR3. The CDR3: CASSPTSFQETQYF. CDR3 sequence (DNA): TGTGCCAGCAGCCCGACTAGCTTCCAAGAGACCCAGTACTTC.

The chain is built from TRBV12-3 or TRBV12-4 and TRBJ1-1, with D tentatively TRBD1 (5 bases). V lost 10 bases to trimming and J lost 5 bases, with 17 bases between them. This CDR3 has 13 residues. The CDR3 loop reads CATRVGGTTEAFF. CDR3 DNA sequence: TGTGCCACCCGGGTGGGGGGTACGACTGAAGCTTTCTTT.

J is TRBJ2-7 and V is TRBV19, with 10 bases matching TRBD1. The V and J ends lost 5 bases and 5 bases, in that order; junction bases with no gene match: 9. Per the germline V gene, CDR1 is LNHDA and CDR2 is SQIVND (reference sequence). This CDR3 is 15 amino acids long. DNA of the CDR3: TGTGCCAGTAGTCCGCCGGACAGGGGGTGGCACGAGCAGTACTTC. Its translation is CASSPPDRGWHEQYF.

This chain joins TRBV10-3 and TRBJ1-1, with a tentative D call TRBD1 (6 bases). The CDR3 has 13 residues. CDR1 and CDR2 from the germline V gene are ENHRY and SYGVKD. Trimming cost V 4 bases and J 6 bases, with 12 bases left between them. The CDR3 DNA sequence: TGTGCCATCAGTGTGCGGGGGCCCTCTGAAGCTTTCTTT. It specifies CAISVRGPSEAFF.

The V gene is TRBV3-1 (or the pseudogene TRBV3-2), the J gene TRBJ1-2; 8 bases match TRBD1. There are 11 residues in the CDR3. V trimming: 2 bases; J trimming: 14 bases; junction bases outside the gene matches: 4. The germline gives CDR1 LGHDT, CDR2 YNNKEL (reference sequence). As DNA, the CDR3 is TGTGCCAGCAGCCAAACGGACAGGGTTACCTTC. It is translated as CASSQTDRVTF.

This chain uses TRBV28 with TRBJ1-1, with TRBD1 as a possible D gene (6 bases). CDR1 is MDHEN and CDR2 is SYDVKM in the germline V gene. Trimming took 5 bases from V and 1 from J, leaving 17 bases between them. The CDR3 is made up of 16 amino acids. The CDR3 protein is CASSQGLGAGNTEAFF. The DNA of the CDR3 is TGTGCCAGCAGTCAAGGGTTGGGGGCTGGGAACACTGAAGCTTTCTTT.

The chain combines TRBV3-1 (or the pseudogene TRBV3-2) with TRBJ2-7; 7 nucleotides match TRBD1. J gave up 6 bases and V 4 bases, and 12 bases lay outside the gene matches. Germline CDR1 is LGHDT and CDR2 is YNNKEL (reference sequence). The CDR3 is made up of 15 amino acids. CDR3 nucleotides: TGTGCCAGCAGCCCGTACCGGGACAGCACTTCCGAGCAGTACTTC. Translating gives CASSPYRDSTSEQYF.

V gene TRBV19 combines with J gene TRBJ2-5; 10 positions match TRBD2. The J segment lost 5 bases and the V segment lost 3 bases, leaving 9 bases of the junction unmatched. Germline V gene sequence: CDR1 LNHDA, CDR2 SQIVND (reference sequence). The CDR3 length is 16 residues. The CDR3 region is CASSIRSLAGVETQYF. CDR3 DNA sequence: TGTGCCAGTAGTATTAGATCCCTAGCGGGGGTTGAGACCCAGTACTTC.

The chain has TRBV3-1 (or the pseudogene TRBV3-2) and TRBJ2-2; 7 bases are a match to TRBD1. With 4 bases clipped from V and 0 bases from J, the junction kept 8 bases outside the gene matches. Germline CDR1 LGHDT, CDR2 YNNKEL (reference sequence). CDR3 length equals 17 residues. The CDR3 is CASSRYWGQTNTGELFF. In DNA form, the CDR3 reads TGTGCCAGCAGCCGCTACTGGGGACAGACGAACACCGGGGAGCTGTTTTTT.